The rows below give T cell receptor beta chains drawn from one sample of a study of regulatory T cells in long-lasting Graves disease. TCRdb itself ran the multiplex PCR reads through MiXCR, one entry per CDR3 protein. The data show around 240,000 distinct CDR3 sequences, more than 15% seen once. Separately, the same data were catalogued under a study of T cells in Graves' hyperthyroidism and ophthalmopathy.

Source: peripheral blood mononuclear cells (PBMCs), taken at new diagnosis, from a patient treated with antithyroid drugs. The receptors were gathered from a woman under 40 with Graves disease. CDR3s include the opening cysteine and the closing phenylalanine or tryptophan.

j_call | v_call | cdr3_aa
TRBJ1-6 | TRBV18 | CASSAGWVNSPLHF
TRBJ1-4 | TRBV3-1 | CASTNGGAATEKLFF
TRBJ2-7 | TRBV12-3/TRBV12-4 | CASSLAGTGGEQYF
TRBJ1-2 | TRBV12-3/TRBV12-4 | CASLQEVGYGYTF
TRBJ2-3 | TRBV24-1 | CATSDLGTDTQYF
TRBJ1-5 | TRBV27 | CASSPRRRQPQHF
TRBJ2-7 | TRBV27 | CASTGGGEQYF
TRBJ2-1 | TRBV27 | CASSFTLGGRGMDNEQFF
TRBJ1-2 | TRBV19 | CASSPQSRGLRSGYTF
TRBJ2-5 | TRBV12-3/TRBV12-4 | CASSWGGNQETQYF
TRBJ2-3 | TRBV7-6 | CASSPTSGGVSTDTQYF
TRBJ1-5 | TRBV12-3/TRBV12-4 | CASRAGGTGPQHF
TRBJ2-7 | TRBV7-8 | CASSPRTSGAHEQYF
TRBJ2-3 | TRBV7-8 | CASSFRVGAGADTQYF
TRBJ1-1 | TRBV29-1 | CSLGAGNTEAFF
TRBJ2-7 | TRBV20-1 | CSAGQGTYEQYF
TRBJ2-1 | TRBV6-2/TRBV6-3 | CASSYRAGGINEQFF
TRBJ2-1 | TRBV9 | CASSIDRGLYNEQFF
TRBJ1-1 | TRBV7-9 | CASSLYRDGTEAFF
TRBJ2-5 | TRBV5-1 | CASSLEGTQETQYF
TRBJ1-2 | TRBV7-9 | CASSLAGGSLGYTF
TRBJ1-2 | TRBV14 | CASSQGRTGYTF
TRBJ2-3 | TRBV19 | CASKAGDAQYF
TRBJ1-5 | TRBV25-1 | CASSEGSRGGNQPQHF
TRBJ1-5 | TRBV24-1 | CATSDSDGRHQPQHF
TRBJ2-7 | TRBV11-2 | CASSFTEVHEQYF
TRBJ2-1 | TRBV6-1 | CASISSPSGNEQFF
TRBJ1-1 | TRBV29-1 | CSVVRTAGTEAFF
TRBJ2-7 | TRBV7-2 | CASSLWAGRAYTYEQYF
TRBJ1-5 | TRBV20-1 | CSARDISGQGAGQPQHF
TRBJ1-1 | TRBV11-2 | CASSSGGGSNTEAFF
TRBJ2-7 | TRBV24-1 | CATEGATYEQYF
TRBJ2-5 | TRBV5-1 | CASSSIQETQYF
TRBJ1-2 | TRBV12-3/TRBV12-4 | CASSIQGSNYGYTF
TRBJ2-3 | TRBV20-1 | CSAVGLAGVQDTQYF
TRBJ2-7 | TRBV5-5 | CASSLEPTGSYEQYF
TRBJ1-1 | TRBV2 | CASSVGQGVTEAFF
TRBJ1-6 | TRBV13 | CASSLGRSSYNSPLHF
TRBJ2-1 | TRBV2 | CAARGGRNEQFF
TRBJ2-1 | TRBV20-1 | CSAMTSGSYNEQFF
TRBJ1-2 | TRBV10-3 | CATQPGEGLDYGYTF
TRBJ1-2 | TRBV10-1 | CASSVQDYGYTF
TRBJ2-1 | TRBV7-2 | CASSVHRAMANEQFF
TRBJ2-5 | TRBV20-1 | CSARVSGAKETQYF
TRBJ2-3 | TRBV20-1 | CSAGTNPYTDTQYF
TRBJ1-2 | TRBV3-1 | CASSHPVLNYGYTF
TRBJ1-2 | TRBV29-1 | CSVNGGISYGYTF
TRBJ1-2 | TRBV9 | CASSARQIPRHGYTF